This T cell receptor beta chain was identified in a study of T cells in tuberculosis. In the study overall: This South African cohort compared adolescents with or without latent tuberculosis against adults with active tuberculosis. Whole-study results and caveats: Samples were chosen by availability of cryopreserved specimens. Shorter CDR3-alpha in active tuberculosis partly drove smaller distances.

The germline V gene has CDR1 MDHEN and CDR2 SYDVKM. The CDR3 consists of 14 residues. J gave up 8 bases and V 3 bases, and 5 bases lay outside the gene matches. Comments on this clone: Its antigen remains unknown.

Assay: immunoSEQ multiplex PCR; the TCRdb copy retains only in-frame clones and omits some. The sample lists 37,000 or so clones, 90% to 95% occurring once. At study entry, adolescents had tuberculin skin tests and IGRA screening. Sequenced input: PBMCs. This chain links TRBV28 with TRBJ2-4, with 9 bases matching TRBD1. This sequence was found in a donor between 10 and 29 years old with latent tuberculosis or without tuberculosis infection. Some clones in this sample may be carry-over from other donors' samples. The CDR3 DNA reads TGTGCCAGCAGTTTGGGACAGGGAGGGGACATTCAGTACTTC. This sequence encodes CASSLGQGGDIQYF.